These 22 T cell receptor beta chains share one sample of origin, sequenced in a study of response to subunit inactivated influenza vaccine. TCRdb re-called the RT-PCR reads through MiXCR, storing one row per CDR3 protein. The table lists hundreds of thousands of distinct CDR3 sequences, 16% of them singletons. The sequences come from CD4+ T cells sorted from PBMCs, collected less than 30 months after vaccination. These receptors originate from a man between 50 and 75 years old who received an inactivated influenza vaccine.

The chain uses TRBV20-1 and TRBJ1-2; D is perhaps TRBD1 (5 bases). V was cut by 5 bases and J by 13 bases, with 17 bases left in between. The CDR3 totals 11 residues. The V gene's germline CDR1 is DFQATT and CDR2 SNEGSKA (reference sequence). This CDR3 is CSAHGHSFFTF. In DNA, the CDR3 is TGCAGTGCTCACGGACATTCTTTCTTCACCTTC.

This clonotype was counted between two and nine times. This rearrangement joins TRBV20-1 to TRBJ2-5; no clear D. V was trimmed by 3 bases and J by 3 bases, leaving 11 bases between them. The CDR3 runs 13 residues. Germline V lookup: CDR1 DFQATT, CDR2 SNEGSKA (reference sequence). The CDR3 bases are TGCAGTGCTAGCGGCTGGCAAAAAGAGACCCAGTACTTC. It yields the protein CSASGWQKETQYF.

This clonotype was seen only a few times. The chain combines TRBV11-3 with TRBJ2-2; 8 bases fit TRBD1. Germline V gene lookup returns CDR1 SGHNT and CDR2 YENEEA. After removal of 4 bases from V and 6 bases from J, the junction contained 7 bases not matched to a gene. This CDR3 comprises 15 residues. The CDR3 region has the DNA TGTGCCAGCAGCTCCGACAGGGGACCGGCCGGGGAGCTGTTTTTT. It specifies CASSSDRGPAGELFF.

This clonotype showed up just a few times. The chain has TRBV6-2 or TRBV6-3 and TRBJ2-1; tentative D call: TRBD2 (5 bases). CDR1 and CDR2 (germline): MNHEY, SVGEGT. V lost 4 bases and J 6 bases, leaving 13 bases between the germline ends. The CDR3 runs to 14 residues. This CDR3 is CASSFRRGSNEQFF. The CDR3 DNA is TGTGCCAGCAGTTTCCGGAGAGGGAGCAATGAGCAGTTCTTC.

The chain uses TRBV20-1 and TRBJ1-6, with no clear D. Germline CDR1 is DFQATT and CDR2 is SNEGSKA (reference sequence). The CDR3 runs to 14 residues. Trimming pared 3 bases from V and 7 bases from J, leaving 13 bases between. CDR3 amino acids: CSASFRGINSPLHF. The CDR3 coding sequence is TGCAGTGCTAGCTTTAGAGGAATCAATTCACCCCTCCACTTT.

The J gene is TRBJ1-3, the V gene TRBV6-5, with TRBD1 identical over 10 bases. The germline V gene encodes CDR1 MNHEY and CDR2 SVGAGI. The CDR3 spans 16 residues. V lost 0 bases and J lost 2; bases outside the gene matches: 1. DNA for the CDR3: TGTGCCAGCAGTTACTCCGGACAGGGGGCTGGAAACACCATATATTTT. Residues: CASSYSGQGAGNTIYF.

In this sample, this clonotype turned up a few times. The rearrangement links TRBV3-1 to TRBJ2-2; 9 nucleotides agree with TRBD2. The CDR3 has 16 residues. Germline V gene data show CDR1 as LGHDT and CDR2 as YNNKEL (reference sequence). Trimming cost V 5 bases and J 0 bases; bases outside gene matches: 4. The CDR3 spells CASSGSGGPNTGELFF. The CDR3 bases are TGTGCCAGCAGCGGTAGCGGGGGCCCGAACACCGGGGAGCTGTTTTTT.

This clonotype was detected only a few times. The chain links TRBV7-2 to TRBJ2-1; the match to TRBD2 covers 7 bases. V dropped 2 bases and J dropped 7; count of bases not matched to a gene: 11. Germline V gene sequence: CDR1 SGHTA, CDR2 FQGNSA. This CDR3 has 16 residues. The CDR3 region is CASSLYLGLVENEQFF. DNA of the CDR3: TGTGCCAGCAGCTTATACTTAGGACTAGTGGAAAATGAGCAGTTCTTC.

The CDR3 DNA reads TGTGCCAGCCAGGAAGGGATACAGCCCCAGCATTTT. It codes for CASQEGIQPQHF. This chain links TRBV28 with TRBJ1-5; D not resolved. The germline V gene encodes CDR1 MDHEN and CDR2 SYDVKM. V lost 8 bases and J lost 7, with 12 bases in between. This CDR3 has 12 residues. Full variable domain (remainder filled in from reference TRBV28 and TRBJ1-5): DVKVTQSSRYLVKRTGEKVFLECVQDMDHENMFWYRQDPGLGLRLIYFSYDVKMKEKGDIPEGYSVSREKKERFSLILESASTNQTSMYLCASQEGIQPQHFGDGTRLSIL.

This clonotype was seen a handful of times. This sequence joins TRBV6-5 and TRBJ1-1; D not certain. This CDR3 spans 12 amino acids. Trimming took off 0 bases at V and 11 bases at J, with 10 bases between the two ends. The germline V gene encodes CDR1 MNHEY and CDR2 SVGAGI. The CDR3 loop is CASSYSGLEAFF. The CDR3 DNA reads as TGTGCCAGCAGTTACTCGGGATTGGAGGCTTTCTTT.

The chain is built from TRBV4-3 and TRBJ2-7; TRBD1 or TRBD2 may be the D gene (6 bases each). With the DNA end fitting TRBJ2-1 better, the J assignment may be wrong. The CDR3 is 13 residues long. CDR1 LGHNA and CDR2 YSLEER come from the germline V gene. CDR3 sequence: CASSQVKGGEQFF. The CDR3 DNA reads as TGCGCCAGCAGCCAAGTGAAGGGGGGCGAGCAGTTCTTC.

The CDR3 reads CSARDLKGQILNQPQHF. In DNA, the CDR3 is TGCAGTGCTAGAGATCTAAAAGGACAGATCCTAAATCAGCCCCAGCATTTT. The chain links TRBV20-1 to TRBJ1-5; TRBD1 might be the D (6 bases). CDR3 length equals 17 residues. Germline CDR1 is DFQATT and CDR2 is SNEGSKA (reference sequence). The ends were cut back, 0 bases at V and 4 bases at J, with 19 bases in the middle.

The chain couples TRBV27 to TRBJ2-7; 8 positions match TRBD2. Germline values: CDR1 MNHEY, CDR2 SMNVEV (reference sequence). J lost 0 bases, V lost 8 bases, and 9 bases had no gene match. The CDR3 has 15 residues. The CDR3 DNA follows: TGTGCCAGCGGTTCGAAGAGCGGGAGCTCCTACGAGCAGTACTTC. Translating gives CASGSKSGSSYEQYF.

This clonotype has just a few counts. V usage is TRBV9 and J usage is TRBJ2-7; 12 bases fit TRBD2. V dropped 4 bases and J dropped 2; count of bases not matched to a gene: 7. The CDR3 extends over 16 amino acids. CDR1 is SGDLS, CDR2 YYNGEE, per germline. The CDR3 loop reads CASSQASGGATYEQYF. CDR3 bases: TGTGCCAGCAGCCAGGCTAGCGGGGGGGCGACCTACGAGCAGTACTTC.

This clonotype was counted only a few times. V gene TRBV15 combines with J gene TRBJ2-2; maybe TRBD1 (6 bases). V was clipped by 4 bases and J by 3 bases, with 9 bases between them. Germline CDR1 is LNHNV and CDR2 is YYDKDF (reference sequence). This CDR3 is 14 amino acids long. CDR3 protein: CATSTGTHTGELFF. The CDR3 coding sequence is TGTGCCACCAGCACCGGGACACACACCGGGGAGCTGTTTTTT.

V usage is TRBV11-2 and J usage is TRBJ2-3; D unclear. This CDR3 region has 15 residues. V was shortened by 0 bases and J by 3 bases, with 10 bases between the two germline ends. The germline gives CDR1 SGHAT, CDR2 FQNNGV. As DNA, the CDR3 is TGTGCCAGCAGCTTAGATTCTAGTCGGACAGATACGCAGTATTTT. It is translated as CASSLDSSRTDTQYF.

This clonotype was seen a handful of times. The gene calls are TRBV5-1 and TRBJ1-6, with D hard to call. Trimming took 0 bases from V and 7 from J, leaving 11 bases between them. The CDR3 runs to 15 residues. CDR1 and CDR2 (germline): SGHRS, YFSETQ. CDR3 nucleotides: TGCGCCAGCAGCTTGGAGCGGCCAGGAAATTCACCCCTCCACTTT. Protein product: CASSLERPGNSPLHF.

This clonotype was picked up a small number of times. V and J are TRBV6-1 and TRBJ2-7; D tentatively reads TRBD1 or TRBD2 (6 bases each). Trimming left V 0 bases short and J 3 bases short, with 12 bases between. Germline CDR1 MNHNS, CDR2 SASEGT. The CDR3 covers 15 residues. CDR3 DNA sequence: TGTGCCAGCAGTGAAGCGGGGGGCTTTTTCTACGAGCAGTACTTC. This codes for CASSEAGGFFYEQYF.

The rearrangement uses TRBV29-1 and TRBJ2-7; D is possibly TRBD2 (7 bases). The CDR3 covers 13 residues. Germline CDR1 and CDR2: SQVTM and ANQGSEA. Trimming pared 7 bases from V and 7 bases from J, leaving 20 bases between. DNA for the CDR3: TGCAGCGCTGACCACAGGGCCGGGGGGGAGCAGTACTTC. Translating gives CSADHRAGGEQYF.

The chain combines TRBV6-2 or TRBV6-3 with TRBJ1-4; possibly TRBD1 for D (6 bases). The germline V gene encodes CDR1 MNHEY and CDR2 SVGEGT. Trimming left V 5 bases short and J 5 bases short, with 9 bases between. The CDR3 runs to 13 residues. In DNA form, the CDR3 reads TGTGCCAGCAGTGCGGGGACAAATGAAAAACTGTTTTTT. Protein sequence: CASSAGTNEKLFF.

The sample holds a few counts of this clonotype. This chain joins TRBV5-6 and TRBJ1-4, with TRBD1 matching 7 bases. The CDR3 loop spans 17 amino acids. Trimming cost V 4 bases and J 0 bases; bases outside gene matches: 9. Germline lookup yields CDR1 SGHDT and CDR2 YYEEEE. The CDR3 DNA sequence: TGTGCCAGCAGCGCAGGGGCAGGGACAGCAACTAATGAAAAACTGTTTTTT. Translation gives CASSAGAGTATNEKLFF.

V gene TRBV4-2 combines with J gene TRBJ2-7; D not resolved. In germline, CDR1 is LGHNA, CDR2 YNFKEQ. The germline V and J ends were trimmed by 1 base and 3 bases, with 10 bases remaining between them. The CDR3 is made up of 14 amino acids. The CDR3, as DNA: TGTGCCAGCAGCCAAGGGCAGCGCGGCTACGAGCAGTACTTC. Translation: CASSQGQRGYEQYF.